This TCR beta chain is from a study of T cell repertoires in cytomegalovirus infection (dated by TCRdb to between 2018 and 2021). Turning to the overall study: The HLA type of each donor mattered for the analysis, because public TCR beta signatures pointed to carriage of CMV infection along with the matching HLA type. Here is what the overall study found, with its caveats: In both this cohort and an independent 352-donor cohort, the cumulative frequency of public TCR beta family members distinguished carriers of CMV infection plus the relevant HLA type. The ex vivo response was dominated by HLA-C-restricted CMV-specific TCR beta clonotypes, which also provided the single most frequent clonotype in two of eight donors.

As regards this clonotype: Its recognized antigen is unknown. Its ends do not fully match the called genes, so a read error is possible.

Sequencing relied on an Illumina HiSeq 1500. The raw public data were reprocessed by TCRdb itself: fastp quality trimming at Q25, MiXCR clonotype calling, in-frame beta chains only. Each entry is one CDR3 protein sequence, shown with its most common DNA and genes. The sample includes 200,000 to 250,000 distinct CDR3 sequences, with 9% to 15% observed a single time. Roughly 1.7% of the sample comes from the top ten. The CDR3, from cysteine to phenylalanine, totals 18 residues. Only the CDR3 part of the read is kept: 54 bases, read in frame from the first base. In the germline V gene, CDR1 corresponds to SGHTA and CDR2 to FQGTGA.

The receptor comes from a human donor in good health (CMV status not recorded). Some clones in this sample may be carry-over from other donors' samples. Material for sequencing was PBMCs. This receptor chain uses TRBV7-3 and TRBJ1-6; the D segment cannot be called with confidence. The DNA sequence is TGTGCCAGCAGCTTAAGGTCGATGGGGTCTATTGATAATTCACCCCTCCAATTT. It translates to CASSLRSMGSIDNSPLQF.